What follows are 8 T cell receptor beta chains derived from one specimen sequenced in a study of T cells in Graves' hyperthyroidism and ophthalmopathy. Template material for amplifying TCR beta CDR3 regions consisted of RNA transcripts. In the first-round RT-PCR of the TCR CDR3, the HTBI primer set was used. TCRdb reprocessed the multiplex PCR reads with MiXCR, giving one entry per CDR3 protein. Of around 350,000 distinct CDR3 sequences in the sample, roughly 25% were seen once. What was sequenced was blood. These receptors all stem from a man aged 50 or older with Graves' hyperthyroidism.

This clonotype was seen at least ten times. The rearrangement joins TRBV2 to TRBJ2-7; D not resolved. With 6 bases removed from V and 5 bases from J, the gap between germline ends came to 8 bases. This CDR3 is 11 amino acids long. Germline CDR1 and CDR2: SNHLY and FYNNEI. This CDR3 reads CASRDWDEQYF. CDR3 DNA sequence: TGTGCCAGCAGAGATTGGGACGAGCAGTACTTC.

The chain is built from TRBV12-5 and TRBJ2-5; D is unresolved. The CDR3 has 15 amino acids. V was shortened by 1 base and J by 2 bases, with 11 bases between the two germline ends. CDR1 is LGHNT, CDR2 FRNRAP, per germline. The CDR3 is CASGLGSVTQETQYF. CDR3 sequence (DNA): TGTGCTAGTGGTTTGGGGTCAGTGACACAAGAGACCCAGTACTTC.

This clonotype appeared a single time. The V call is TRBV29-1, the J call TRBJ2-5, with TRBD2 matching 7 bases. After removal of 1 base from V and 5 bases from J, the junction contained 10 bases not matched to a gene. The CDR3 has 15 amino acids. Germline-derived CDR1 and CDR2 are SQVTM and ANQGSEA. CDR3 loop: CSVEAKGGRGETQYF. CDR3 nucleotide sequence: TGCAGCGTTGAAGCAAAGGGCGGGAGAGGGGAGACCCAGTACTTC.

This clonotype has only a few counts. The J gene is TRBJ2-2, the V gene TRBV27; D is unresolved. The CDR3 is 14 residues long. CDR1 is MNHEY and CDR2 is SMNVEV in the germline V gene (reference sequence). With 8 bases removed from V and 1 base from J, the gap between germline ends came to 11 bases. CDR3 residues: CASRWAENTGELFF. DNA of the CDR3: TGTGCCAGCCGATGGGCCGAGAACACCGGGGAGCTGTTTTTT.

The V call is TRBV27, the J call TRBJ2-7; 7 bases align to TRBD2. V lost 8 bases and J lost 6; bases outside the gene matches: 19. Germline V gene data show CDR1 as MNHEY and CDR2 as SMNVEV (reference sequence). This CDR3 contains 16 residues. CDR3 amino acids: CASSDLGAGRGAEQYF. The CDR3 DNA is TGTGCCAGCTCTGACCTTGGAGCGGGAAGGGGCGCCGAGCAGTACTTC.

This clonotype has at least ten counts. J is TRBJ2-1 and V is TRBV11-2, with 9 bases that match TRBD1. V shed 6 bases and J 12 bases; nucleotides not matched to a gene: 6. This CDR3 contains 12 residues. Germline CDR1 reads SGHAT; CDR2 reads FQNNGV. The CDR3 region has the DNA TGTGCCAGCAGTTTACAGGGGGCGGTGCAGTTCTTC. Translated, it gives CASSLQGAVQFF.

The chain links TRBV18 to TRBJ2-1; TRBD2 agrees at 10 bases. From germline, CDR1 is KGHSH and CDR2 LQKENI. Unmatched junction bases numbered 15, after V lost 2 bases and J lost 5 bases. The CDR3 sequence is 19 residues long. The CDR3 region has the DNA TGTGCCAGCTCACCAACGGCTAGCGGGAGTCGGAGTTTTGACAATGAGCAGTTCTTC. Its translation: CASSPTASGSRSFDNEQFF.

This clonotype was counted between two and nine times. This sequence joins TRBV7-9 and TRBJ1-5; 7 nucleotides align to TRBD1. The CDR3 has 12 residues. CDR1 and CDR2 from the germline V gene are SEHNR and FQNEAQ (reference sequence). J gave up 4 bases and V 6 bases, and 0 bases lay outside the gene matches. This CDR3 is CASRQGNQPQHF. CDR3 DNA: TGTGCCAGCAGACAGGGGAATCAGCCCCAGCATTTT.